This is a list of T cell receptor beta chains from one sample in a study of shared clonotypes between healthy human individuals. Assay used: immunoSEQ multiplex PCR; TCRdb lists only in-frame clones, some missing. The sample lists some 2,000,000 clones, roughly 96% occurring once. Material for sequencing was naive CD4+ T cells sorted from blood. Receptors were obtained from a man aged 18 to 29 in good health. Each CDR3 is given with its conserved first and last residue. A D gene is named only where the DNA matches it firmly. The size entry is marked missing in some rows and otherwise reads once, few, many or a size class.

j_gene: TRBJ1-1
abundance: once
v_gene: TRBV2
d_gene: .
CDR3nt: TGTGCCAGCAGTGTCCAGTACACTGAAGCTTTCTTT
CDR3aa: CASSVQYTEAFF

j_gene: TRBJ2-3
abundance: .
v_gene: TRBV5-1
d_gene: TRBD2
CDR3nt: TGCGCCAGCAGCTCCACTAGCGGCTCCACAGATACGCAGTATTTT
CDR3aa: CASSSTSGSTDTQYF

j_gene: TRBJ2-7
abundance: once
v_gene: TRBV18
d_gene: .
CDR3nt: TGTGCCAGCTCGCCGCGGGGGACAGAGGTTGGGCCGAGCTCCTACGAGCAGTACTTC
CDR3aa: CASSPRGTEVGPSSYEQYF

j_gene: TRBJ2-7
abundance: .
v_gene: TRBV29-1
d_gene: TRBD1
CDR3nt: TGCAGCGTTGGTCAGGACAGGGGGGCCTACGAGCAGTACTTC
CDR3aa: CSVGQDRGAYEQYF

j_gene: TRBJ1-5
abundance: .
v_gene: TRBV7-2
d_gene: .
CDR3nt: TGTGCCAGCAGCTTTTCGGAGAATCAGCCCCAGCATTTT
CDR3aa: CASSFSENQPQHF

j_gene: TRBJ2-5
abundance: once
v_gene: TRBV10-3
d_gene: TRBD1
CDR3nt: TGTGCCATCAGTGGAATGGGGACAGGGGTTCCAGAGACCCAGTACTTC
CDR3aa: CAISGMGTGVPETQYF

j_gene: TRBJ1-2
abundance: .
v_gene: TRBV7-2
d_gene: TRBD1
CDR3nt: TGTGCCAGCAGCGGACGAGGGGGACAGATCTATGGCTACACCTTC
CDR3aa: CASSGRGGQIYGYTF

j_gene: TRBJ2-7
abundance: .
v_gene: TRBV6-1
d_gene: TRBD1
CDR3nt: TGTGCCAGCAGTGAACTAGGGGGCACTCCTCCCTACGAGCAGTACTTC
CDR3aa: CASSELGGTPPYEQYF

j_gene: TRBJ2-5
abundance: .
v_gene: TRBV2
d_gene: TRBD1
CDR3nt: TGTGCCAGCAGGAGGGACAGGGCGTACCAAGAGACCCAGTACTTC
CDR3aa: CASRRDRAYQETQYF

j_gene: TRBJ2-5
abundance: .
v_gene: TRBV6-1
d_gene: TRBD2
CDR3nt: TGTGCCAGCAGTGCCGCTAGCGGGCGCCAAGAGACCCAGTACTTC
CDR3aa: CASSAASGRQETQYF

j_gene: TRBJ1-5
abundance: .
v_gene: TRBV2
d_gene: .
CDR3nt: TGTGCCAGCAGTGATACAGACTATAGCAATCAGCCCCAGCATTTT
CDR3aa: CASSDTDYSNQPQHF

j_gene: TRBJ2-7
abundance: .
v_gene: TRBV18
d_gene: TRBD1
CDR3nt: TGTGCCAGCTCACCAGCCACAGGGGGCAGTTACGAGCAGTACTTC
CDR3aa: CASSPATGGSYEQYF